These 5 T cell receptor beta chains share one sample of origin, sequenced in a study of control samples from healthy donors and cancer patients. Clones were sequenced by immunoSEQ multiplex PCR, and TCRdb holds only the in-frame ones, with some missing. The repertoire includes some 120,000 clones, around 86% of them detected once, and 8% to 9% sits in the top ten. The sample was blood. All receptors come from a man aged 40-49 years in good health.

This clone was recorded only once. The genes are TRBV7-8 and TRBJ2-3; D ambiguous. CDR3 size: 13 residues. CDR1 SGHVS and CDR2 FQNEAQ come from the germline V gene. The V and J ends lost 1 base and 7 bases respectively, with 9 bases between them. In DNA, the CDR3 is TGTGCCAGCAGCTTAGGGACCCGAAATACGCAGTATTTT. Translating it yields CASSLGTRNTQYF.

This clone has a count of ten or more. The rearrangement joins TRBV7-2 to TRBJ1-1, with 8 bases identical to TRBD1. This CDR3 region has 14 residues. Germline V CDR1 and CDR2: SGHTA, FQGNSA. V trimming: 5 bases; J trimming: 1 base; junction bases outside the gene matches: 3. This CDR3 reads CASSRDRGNTEAFF. The CDR3 coding sequence is TGTGCCAGCAGCCGCGACAGGGGGAACACTGAAGCTTTCTTT.

This chain links TRBV25-1 with TRBJ2-3; no clear D. Trimming took off 4 bases at V and 5 bases at J, with 4 bases between the two ends. Germline CDR1 reads MGHDK; CDR2 reads SYGVNS. The CDR3 sequence is 11 residues long. CDR3 bases: TGTGCCAGCAGTGGTGGAGATACGCAGTATTTT. As protein: CASSGGDTQYF.

The V call is TRBV7-7, the J call TRBJ2-1; 8 bases map to TRBD1. The CDR3 extends over 17 amino acids. Germline values: CDR1 SSHAT, CDR2 FNYEAQ (reference sequence). V lost 2 bases and J lost 3; bases outside the gene matches: 9. In nucleotides, the CDR3 is TGTGCCAGCAGCTTAAGCATACAGGGGGACAGCTACAATGAGCAGTTCTTC. Translating it yields CASSLSIQGDSYNEQFF.

Only a few counts were recorded for this clone. The V gene is TRBV4-1, the J gene TRBJ1-2; D is possibly TRBD1 (6 bases). V was trimmed by 2 bases and J by 0 bases, leaving 7 bases between them. Germline V CDR1 and CDR2: MGHRA, YSYEKL. This CDR3 contains 14 residues. CDR3 coding DNA: TGCGCCAGCAGCCAAAACAGGGCTAACTATGGCTACACCTTC. This encodes CASSQNRANYGYTF.